This is a list of T cell receptor beta chains from one sample in a study of T cells in Graves' hyperthyroidism and ophthalmopathy. TCRdb called the multiplex PCR reads again in MiXCR, with one record for every CDR3 protein. Of about 700,000 distinct CDR3 sequences in the sample, around 13% are singletons; the top ten hold about 9.4%. The source material was blood. The receptors were gathered from a woman aged 18-29 years with Graves' hyperthyroidism. Each CDR3 is given with its conserved first and last residue. Fields, in order: J gene, V gene, CDR3 length, clone size, D gene, CDR3 DNA, CDR3 protein. The D gene is left open where the match is weak. Only some rows state a clone size, as once, few, many or a class for expanded clones.

TRBJ2-5	TRBV29-1	15	NA	TRBD2	TGCAGCGTCAGGGGACTAGCGGGAGTGGCTGAGACCCAGTACTTC	CSVRGLAGVAETQYF
TRBJ1-1	TRBV5-1	12	NA	NA	TGCGCCAGCAGCCACCGGACGGACGAAGCTTTCTTT	CASSHRTDEAFF
TRBJ1-6	TRBV20-1	13	many	NA	TGCAGTGCTAGACAGGGGAATAATTCACCCCTCCACTTT	CSARQGNNSPLHF
TRBJ2-3	TRBV28	17	many	NA	TGTGCCAGCAGTCCCCGGGCTGGCTACACTAGCACAGATACGCAGTATTTT	CASSPRAGYTSTDTQYF
TRBJ1-6	TRBV5-1	14	many	NA	TGCGCCAGCAGCTTGGAATGGGACCGGTCACCCCTCCACTTT	CASSLEWDRSPLHF
TRBJ1-5	TRBV6-1	17	few	NA	TGTGCCAGCAGTGAATGGCGAGGAGGGGCACCCGATCAGCCCCAGCATTTT	CASSEWRGGAPDQPQHF
TRBJ2-1	TRBV18	16	many	TRBD2	TGTGCCAGCTCACCAACAGGAGCGGGAGGGCCGAGTGAGCAGTTCTTC	CASSPTGAGGPSEQFF
TRBJ1-6	TRBV6-1	16	NA	TRBD1	TGTGCCAGCTCCGCCGGGACAGGGGTACCGGGATCACCCCTCCACTTT	CASSAGTGVPGSPLHF
TRBJ2-3	TRBV5-4	17	NA	NA	TGTGCCAGCAGCCCCAGGTATAGCGGAACCCGCACAGATACGCAGTATTTT	CASSPRYSGTRTDTQYF
TRBJ1-5	TRBV2	14	few	NA	TGTGCCAGCAGTGAACCGGGGGGCGGTCAGCCCCAGCATTTT	CASSEPGGGQPQHF
TRBJ2-1	TRBV5-4	15	NA	TRBD2	TGTGCCACCAAAGCGCGGACTAGAGGTCGCAATGAGCAGTTCTTC	CATKARTRGRNEQFF
TRBJ2-7	TRBV29-1	14	few	NA	TGCAGCCCGGATTGGCGGACAAGCTCCTACGAGCAGTACTTC	CSPDWRTSSYEQYF
TRBJ2-1	TRBV20-1	15	many	TRBD2	TGCAGTGCTAGGGCGACTAGCGGGAGGGAGAATGAGCAGTTCTTC	CSARATSGRENEQFF
TRBJ1-1	TRBV30	13	many	NA	TGTGCCTGGAGTCGTCCCCGTAACACTGAAGCTTTCTTT	CAWSRPRNTEAFF
TRBJ2-7	TRBV20-1	15	many	NA	TGCAGTGCTAGCGATAGGGACCGGTCGCGAGTCGAGCAGTACTTC	CSASDRDRSRVEQYF
TRBJ2-1	TRBV12-3/TRBV12-4	12	many	NA	TGTGCCAGCAGTTTCGTCAACAATGAGCAGTTCTTC	CASSFVNNEQFF
TRBJ1-4	TRBV28	12	NA	NA	TGTGCCAGCAACCTTCCGGGGGAAAAACTGTTTTTT	CASNLPGEKLFF
TRBJ2-7	TRBV27	15	many	TRBD1	TGTGCCAGCAGACTACAGGGGGCCATCCTCTACGAGCAGTACTTC	CASRLQGAILYEQYF
TRBJ2-7	TRBV18	16	few	NA	TGTGCCAGCTCACCGACGCCGGGACGGCGGTCCTACGAGCAGTACTTC	CASSPTPGRRSYEQYF
TRBJ2-7	TRBV13	14	NA	NA	TGTGCCAGCAGCCGTACGGGCCAACTCTACGAGCAGTACTTC	CASSRTGQLYEQYF
TRBJ1-1	TRBV2	16	many	TRBD1	TGTGCCAGCAGTCAACGGACAGGGGGCGTTAACACTGAAGCTTTCTTT	CASSQRTGGVNTEAFF
TRBJ1-1	TRBV28	16	NA	TRBD1	TGTGCCAGCAGTTTAAGACAGGGTACCCTCAACACTGAAGCCTTCTTT	CASSLRQGTLNTEAFF
TRBJ2-3	TRBV12-3/TRBV12-4	13	once	NA	TGTGCCAGCAGTTTCGCCAGGGCAGATACGCAGTATTTT	CASSFARADTQYF
TRBJ1-1	TRBV30	15	many	TRBD1	TGTGCCTGGAGTGTACAGGGGAAAATGAACACTGAAGCTTTCTTT	CAWSVQGKMNTEAFF
TRBJ2-2	TRBV19	18	NA	TRBD2	TGTGCCAGTAGTATACCCGTGGGGACTAGCGGGAACACCGGGGAGCTGTTTTTT	CASSIPVGTSGNTGELFF
TRBJ2-5	TRBV24-1	15	few	NA	TGTGCCACCAGTGATCCGACCAACCACCAAGAGACCCAGTACTTC	CATSDPTNHQETQYF
TRBJ2-5	TRBV6-5	12	NA	NA	TGTGCCAGCAGTTCTAAGGGCGAGACCCAGTACTTC	CASSSKGETQYF
TRBJ2-3	TRBV28	15	few	TRBD2	TGTGCCAGCAGGGGGCCCGGACTAGCGACAGATACGCAGTATTTT	CASRGPGLATDTQYF
TRBJ2-7	TRBV20-1	15	many	TRBD2	TGCAGTGCTAGAGCCAGCACTAGCGGGTTGGGCGAGCAGTACTTC	CSARASTSGLGEQYF
TRBJ2-2	TRBV27	13	many	NA	TGTGCCAGCAGCTTAGGGGGGACCGGGGAGCTGTTTTTT	CASSLGGTGELFF
TRBJ2-7	TRBV4-1	17	few	TRBD2	TGCGCCAGCAGCCAAGCTAGCGGGAGGGCCCCCTCCTACGAGCAGTACTTC	CASSQASGRAPSYEQYF
TRBJ1-5	TRBV19	15	few	TRBD1	TGTGCCAGTAGTGAGAACGACAGGGATGATCAGCCCCAGCATTTT	CASSENDRDDQPQHF
TRBJ2-4	TRBV3-1	13	many	NA	TGTGCCAGCAGCCAGGGAAGGGGTAACATTCAGTACTTC	CASSQGRGNIQYF
TRBJ2-1	TRBV30	13	NA	TRBD1	TGTGCCTGGGCCAGGGGGCAACGGGAGACCCAGTTCTTC	CAWARGQRETQFF
TRBJ2-1	TRBV12-3/TRBV12-4	13	many	NA	TGTGCCAGCAGGACAGGGAGGTACAATGAGCAGTTCTTC	CASRTGRYNEQFF
TRBJ2-7	TRBV15	14	many	TRBD1	TGTGCCACCAGCAGTGGAAGTGGACAGGCCGAGCAGTACTTC	CATSSGSGQAEQYF
TRBJ1-2	TRBV24-1	12	many	NA	TGTGCCACCAGTGACCCAGGGTATGGCTACACCTTC	CATSDPGYGYTF
TRBJ1-5	TRBV2	13	many	NA	TGTGCCAGCGAATCGGAGAGGGGTCAGCCCCAGCATTTT	CASESERGQPQHF
TRBJ1-4	TRBV18	13	NA	TRBD1	TGTGCCAGCTCAAAAGGACAGGATGAAAAACTGTTTTTT	CASSKGQDEKLFF
TRBJ2-1	TRBV6-5	20	many	TRBD2	TGTGCCAGCAGTTACCCCGGGACTAGCGGGAGGTCTTACGCTTTCAATGAGCAGTTCTTC	CASSYPGTSGRSYAFNEQFF
TRBJ1-1	TRBV24-1	15	many	TRBD1	TGTGCCACCAGTGACCGGACAGGGTTGAACACTGAAGCTTTCTTT	CATSDRTGLNTEAFF
TRBJ2-7	TRBV7-9	14	few	NA	TGTGCCAGCAGCTTAAACGTCGCCGCCTACGAGCAGTACTTC	CASSLNVAAYEQYF
TRBJ2-1	TRBV24-1	14	few	NA	TGTGCCACCAGTGATTTGCGCAGCATCAATGAGCAGTTCTTC	CATSDLRSINEQFF
TRBJ2-3	TRBV12-3/TRBV12-4	15	few	NA	TGTGCCAGCAGAATCGCGGGAAGCGGCACAGATACGCAGTATTTT	CASRIAGSGTDTQYF
TRBJ1-2	TRBV28	14	many	NA	TGTGCCAGCAGTTTAGGGAGGTTATTAGGTGGCTACACCTTC	CASSLGRLLGGYTF
TRBJ1-2	TRBV20-1	11	many	NA	TGCAGTGCCTCTAAAGGGTATGGCTACACCTTC	CSASKGYGYTF
TRBJ2-7	TRBV6-5	17	many	TRBD2	TGTGCCAGCAGTTACTCGGCTAGCGGGATGAACTCCTACGAGCAGTACTTC	CASSYSASGMNSYEQYF
TRBJ1-3	TRBV7-8	18	many	NA	TGTGCCAGCAGCTTAGGCAGGTTTTTGGGGGAATCTGGAAACACCATATATTTT	CASSLGRFLGESGNTIYF
TRBJ2-1	TRBV2	16	few	NA	TGTGCCAGCAGTGACCTCCCGCAGGGTCCCTACAATGAGCAGTTCTTC	CASSDLPQGPYNEQFF
TRBJ2-2	TRBV15	13	NA	NA	TGTGCCACCAGCAGAGATCGTACCGGGGAGCTGTTTTTT	CATSRDRTGELFF
TRBJ1-4	TRBV20-1	12	NA	NA	TGCAGTGCTAGATGGGCGGGGGAAAAACTGTTTTTT	CSARWAGEKLFF
TRBJ2-5	TRBV30	12	many	TRBD2	TGTGCCTGGATGCGGGGGATGGAGACCCAGTACTTC	CAWMRGMETQYF
TRBJ2-2	TRBV6-1	12	few	NA	TGTGCCAGCAGTTCTATAGCCGGGGAGCTGTTTTTT	CASSSIAGELFF
TRBJ2-1	TRBV12-3/TRBV12-4	11	few	NA	TGTGCCAGCAATGGGGAAGGTGAGCAGTTCTTC	CASNGEGEQFF
TRBJ1-1	TRBV7-9	15	many	NA	TGTGCCAGCAGCCAAGAAAGGGGAATGAACACTGAAGCTTTCTTT	CASSQERGMNTEAFF